This T cell receptor (beta chain) was sequenced in a study of blood T cell repertoires in COVID-19. Across the whole study: Researchers got acute and convalescent COVID-19 samples from the United States, Italy and Spain.

Per the authors' pipeline: How many nucleated cells were present was estimated from reference gene primer amplification. Libraries were prepared by immunoSEQ multiplex PCR; TCRdb keeps only in-frame clonotypes and omits some of them. That table furnishes V, J and clone size, whereas the DNA furnished D and trimming. The repertoire holds about 200,000 clones, with more than 70% as singletons. The CDR3 runs 13 residues. The V gene's germline CDR1 is SGHNT and CDR2 YENEEA. The junction had 2 bases not matched to a gene; V was cut back by 0 bases and J by 10 bases. The clonotype was recovered from a man between 18 and 29 years old with active or convalescent COVID-19. The specimen was peripheral blood. The chain is built from TRBV11-3 and TRBJ2-1, with 8 positions matching TRBD2. The DNA for the CDR3 is TGTGCCAGCAGCTTAGAGCGGGGGGCCGAGCAGTTCTTC. Protein product: CASSLERGAEQFF.